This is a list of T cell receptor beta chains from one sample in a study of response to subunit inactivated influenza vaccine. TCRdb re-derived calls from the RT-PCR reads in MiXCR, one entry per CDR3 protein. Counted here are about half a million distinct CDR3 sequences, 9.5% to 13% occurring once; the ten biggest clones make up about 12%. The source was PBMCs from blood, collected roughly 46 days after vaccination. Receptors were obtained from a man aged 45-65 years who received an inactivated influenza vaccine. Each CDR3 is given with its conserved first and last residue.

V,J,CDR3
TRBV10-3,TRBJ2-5,CAIGRGGGETQYF
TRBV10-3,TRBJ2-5,CAISQGQGWQETQYF
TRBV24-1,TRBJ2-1,CATSGRTAYNEQFF
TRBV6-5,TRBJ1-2,CASSYSRGGGYTF
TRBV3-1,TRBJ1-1,CASSQRITGGTEAFF
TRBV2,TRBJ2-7,CASLLDYEQYF
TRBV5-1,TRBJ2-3,CASSLAARDTDTQYF
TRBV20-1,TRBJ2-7,CSATGTSGAYEQYF
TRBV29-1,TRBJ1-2,CSVEGLSARGYTF
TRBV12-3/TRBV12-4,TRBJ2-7,CASSLFVYEQYF
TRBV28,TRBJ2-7,CASRGVYEQYF
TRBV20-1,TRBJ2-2,CSAPRAGGATGELFF
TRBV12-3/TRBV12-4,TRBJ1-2,CASSARTGLGGYTF
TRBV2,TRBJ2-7,CASSGGRWEQYF
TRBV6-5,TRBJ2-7,CASSYSLAGLDLYF
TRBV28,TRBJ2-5,CASKATSGSGETQYF
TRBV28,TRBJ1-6,CATGTETSPLHF
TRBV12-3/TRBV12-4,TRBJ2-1,CASSLGAGSSNEQFF
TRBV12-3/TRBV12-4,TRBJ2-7,CASSIGQPYEQYF
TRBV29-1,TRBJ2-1,CSARPSSGHEQFF
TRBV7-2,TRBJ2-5,CASSFTSGETQYF
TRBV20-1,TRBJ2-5,CSASHRGDETQYF
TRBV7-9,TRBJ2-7,CASSNTGTSGYEQYF
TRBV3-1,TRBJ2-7,CASSPGGALSYEQYF
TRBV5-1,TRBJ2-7,CASSWRGPNSYEQYF
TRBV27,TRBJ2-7,CASSPQGALRSEQYF
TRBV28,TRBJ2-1,CAAGEGKGQFF
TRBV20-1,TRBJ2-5,CSASLLAGGRETQYF
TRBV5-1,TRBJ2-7,CASSLEGYEQYF
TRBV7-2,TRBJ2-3,CASGSPGTDTQYF
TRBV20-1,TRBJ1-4,CSARALEKLFF
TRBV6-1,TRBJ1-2,CASRVGSTWGNYGYTF
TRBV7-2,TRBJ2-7,CASSLTDTTYEQYF
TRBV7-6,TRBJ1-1,CASSPGPGDTEAFF
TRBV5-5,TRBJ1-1,CASSPFANTEAFF
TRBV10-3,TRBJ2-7,CAISAEGLTYEQYF
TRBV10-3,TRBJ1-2,CAISEYAGTNYGYTF
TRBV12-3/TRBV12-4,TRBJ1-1,CASSFSGGAEAFF
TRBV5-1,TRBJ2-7,CASSLGDRYSYEQYF
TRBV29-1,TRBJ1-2,CSVEEKRAGYTF
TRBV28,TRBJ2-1,CASKRTGDRANEQFF
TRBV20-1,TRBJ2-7,CSARDHRPNSYEQYF
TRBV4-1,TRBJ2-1,CASSQGTYSYNEQFF
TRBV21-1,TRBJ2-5,CASSKASVLAEETQYF
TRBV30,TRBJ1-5,CAWGTGTYQPQHF
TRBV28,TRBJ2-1,CASSSWTSGSLYEQFF
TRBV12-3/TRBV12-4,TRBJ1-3,CATRQNSGNTIYF
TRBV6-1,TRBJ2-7,CASLIPGTYEQYF
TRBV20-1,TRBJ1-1,CSASLAGLAEAFF
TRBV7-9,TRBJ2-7,CASSFQGRYEQYF
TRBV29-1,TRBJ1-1,CSVFSNAEAFF
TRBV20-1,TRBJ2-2,CSADGLHTGELFF